The entry that follows covers one TCR beta chain sequence. Its target is unknown. Regions amplified from RNA transcripts were the TCR beta CDR3 regions. The HTBI set primed first-round TCR CDR3 RT-PCR. Via MiXCR, TCRdb re-called the multiplex PCR reads, giving one row per CDR3 protein. The sample consists of around 300,000 distinct CDR3 sequences, approximately 12% of them appearing once. This entry comes from a study of T cells in Graves' hyperthyroidism and ophthalmopathy. Whole-study results and caveats: A median roughly 6.6 months before onset, the model predicted ophthalmopathy.

Clinical symptoms, serum thyroxine and TRAb, thyroid ultrasound and orbital computed tomography together formed the diagnostic basis. Preceding any ophthalmopathy symptoms, the blood sample dates from first hyperthyroidism diagnosis. V was clipped by 3 bases and J by 0 bases; unmatched bases: 7. Germline lookup yields CDR1 LNHDA and CDR2 SQIVND (reference sequence). The length of the CDR3 is 16 residues. Sequencing input: blood. The source of this sequence is a woman in her 30s with Graves' hyperthyroidism that later progressed to Graves' ophthalmopathy. The chain joins TRBV19 to TRBJ2-5; 7 bases fit TRBD2. CDR3 protein: CASSISASGNQETQYF. In DNA, the CDR3 is TGTGCCAGTAGTATTTCGGCTAGCGGAAACCAAGAGACCCAGTACTTC.